A selection of T cell receptor beta chains follows, all from one sample in a study of blood T cell repertoires in COVID-19. The method was immunoSEQ multiplex PCR; TCRdb's version includes in-frame clones alone and lacks a portion of them. The table lists roughly 87,000 clones, approximately 85% of them singletons. Sequenced sample: peripheral blood. The receptors originated from a man aged 50 to 59 with active COVID-19. Each CDR3 is given without its conserved first and last residue.

length | V | CDR3
10 | TRBV27 | LAGQTSYEQY
15 | TRBV4-1 | ASSQSFFDRGINEAF
17 | TRBV6-1 | ASSEISGRHYLYTDTQY
12 | TRBV5-4 | ASSFSTSSAEAF
10 | TRBV28 | ASRTNPYEQY
13 | TRBV6-5 | ASSKGGRTNEKLF
12 | TRBV16 | ASSRGDVPYEQY
15 | TRBV5-1 | ASSPPEGGRGFDEQF
13 | TRBV30 | AWSVLTGGLSGYT
14 | TRBV24-1 | ATSDWARYVYNEQF
14 | TRBV7-9 | ASSLWSPGASYEQY
11 | TRBV27 | ASSLGQGRGYT
12 | TRBV6-4 | ASSVTGGDQPQH
13 | TRBV5-1 | ASSLEGQGTGELF
12 | TRBV7-4 | ASSFRTVRNGYT
13 | TRBV5-4 | ASSLARENTGELF
11 | TRBV19 | ASRQGQDSGYT
15 | TRBV10-3 | AISGSGTGTGPYEQY
14 | TRBV27 | ASSPPGSSYNSPLH
12 | TRBV13 | ASGTRDNGQPQH
13 | TRBV9 | ASSLGGGHNEKLF
12 | TRBV19 | ASSRGTNTDTQY
13 | TRBV5-4 | ASSLVAGGNNEQF
12 | TRBV9 | ASSVVQNTGELF
18 | TRBV4-1 | ASSLGRLAGPLNLRNEQF
13 | TRBV25-1 | ASSPDRGSSYEQY
12 | TRBV4-2 | ASTRTLMNTEAF
13 | TRBV5-4 | ASSLVLAGGETQY
14 | TRBV19 | ASSRSGTVNNYGYT
13 | TRBV9 | ASSVGGGLYQPQH
14 | TRBV6-6 | ASSRAGVGVQETQY
14 | TRBV4-1 | ASSQAAQGSFSPLH
13 | TRBV19 | ASSPLAGGGNEQF
14 | TRBV3-1/TRBV3-2 | ASSQEVGLNPGELF
13 | TRBV4-1 | ASSQDELFPYGYT
10 | TRBV5-5 | ASSRIGNEQF
11 | TRBV5-6 | ASSSTGVYGYT
15 | TRBV5-6 | ASSLTPGTSLNTEAF
8 | TRBV6-6 | ASSHFGYT
14 | TRBV6-1 | ASSGSHRGAPYEQY
13 | TRBV24-1 | ATSDFGGAYNEQF
14 | TRBV7-8 | ASSYDSPGQGLGYT
12 | TRBV6-2/TRBV6-3 | ASSYSSVSYEQY
14 | TRBV7-8 | ASSLGDSGSYNEQF
9 | TRBV7-2 | ASSTQGVQY